This is a list of T cell receptor beta chains from one sample in a study of a mutant IDH1 vaccine in newly diagnosed glioma. Using immunoSEQ multiplex PCR, the repertoire was profiled, and TCRdb retains in-frame clones only, with some absent. In the table there are about 51,000 clones, about 80% of which are singletons. The source was PBMCs, collected from a glioma patient treated with radiotherapy, temozolomide or both. The source of these receptors is a woman aged 40 to 55 with glioma. The CDR3 runs from the conserved cysteine through the conserved F or W. D genes are given only for firm matches. Where a row states a size, it is once, few, many or the class of an expanded clone; other rows omit it.

v_call: TRBV6-1; clone_size: NA; j_call: TRBJ1-3; d_call: NA; cdr3_aa: CASTNSGNTIYF; cdr3_nt: TGTGCCAGCACGAACTCTGGAAACACCATATATTTT
v_call: TRBV5-5; clone_size: NA; j_call: TRBJ1-5; d_call: NA; cdr3_aa: CASSLAVDQPQHF; cdr3_nt: TGTGCCAGCAGCTTGGCCGTGGACCAGCCCCAGCATTTT
v_call: TRBV1; clone_size: NA; j_call: TRBJ2-7; d_call: NA; cdr3_aa: CTSSQEQRGVSYEQYF; cdr3_nt: TGCACCAGCAGCCAAGAACAGCGGGGGGTATCCTACGAGCAGTACTTC
v_call: TRBV27; clone_size: NA; j_call: TRBJ2-1; d_call: NA; cdr3_aa: CASSPGVNEQFF; cdr3_nt: TGTGCCAGCAGCCCAGGGGTCAATGAGCAGTTCTTC
v_call: TRBV10-3; clone_size: NA; j_call: TRBJ2-7; d_call: TRBD2; cdr3_aa: CAISDLLAGGYEQYF; cdr3_nt: TGTGCCATCAGTGACCTCCTGGCGGGGGGTTACGAGCAGTACTTC
v_call: TRBV5-6; clone_size: NA; j_call: TRBJ1-2; d_call: NA; cdr3_aa: CASSFGPVGGPSYGYTF; cdr3_nt: TGTGCCAGCAGCTTCGGACCGGTTGGGGGACCCAGCTATGGCTACACCTTC
v_call: TRBV4-2; clone_size: NA; j_call: TRBJ2-7; d_call: TRBD1; cdr3_aa: CASSHDRTGISEQYF; cdr3_nt: TGTGCCAGCAGCCACGACAGGACAGGAATTTCCGAGCAGTACTTC
v_call: TRBV6-1; clone_size: NA; j_call: TRBJ1-2; d_call: NA; cdr3_aa: CASRGTVWADGYTF; cdr3_nt: TGTGCCAGCAGGGGAACGGTCTGGGCGGATGGCTACACCTTC
v_call: TRBV7-2; clone_size: NA; j_call: TRBJ2-6; d_call: NA; cdr3_aa: CASSLVGRFPSGANVLTF; cdr3_nt: TGTGCCAGCAGCTTAGTAGGACGTTTCCCTTCTGGGGCCAACGTCCTGACTTTC
v_call: TRBV6-6; clone_size: NA; j_call: TRBJ2-7; d_call: NA; cdr3_aa: CASTTHPSYEQYF; cdr3_nt: TGTGCCAGCACCACCCATCCCTCCTACGAGCAGTACTTC
v_call: TRBV7-9; clone_size: NA; j_call: TRBJ2-3; d_call: NA; cdr3_aa: CASSPKGPDTQYF; cdr3_nt: TGTGCCAGCAGCCCAAAGGGGCCAGATACGCAGTATTTT
v_call: TRBV6-6; clone_size: NA; j_call: TRBJ2-7; d_call: TRBD1; cdr3_aa: CASNPTGVYEQYF; cdr3_nt: TGTGCCAGCAACCCGACAGGGGTCTACGAGCAGTACTTC
v_call: TRBV29-1; clone_size: NA; j_call: TRBJ1-1; d_call: TRBD1; cdr3_aa: CSVGAGGEYTEAFF; cdr3_nt: TGCAGCGTTGGGGCAGGGGGCGAGTACACTGAAGCTTTCTTT
v_call: TRBV5-1; clone_size: NA; j_call: TRBJ1-2; d_call: NA; cdr3_aa: CASRLTGYGYTF; cdr3_nt: TGCGCCAGCAGGCTAACGGGCTATGGCTACACCTTC
v_call: TRBV9; clone_size: once; j_call: TRBJ2-2; d_call: NA; cdr3_aa: CASKRQGTGELFF; cdr3_nt: TGTGCCAGTAAGCGGCAAGGGACCGGGGAGCTGTTTTTT
v_call: TRBV5-6; clone_size: NA; j_call: TRBJ1-2; d_call: NA; cdr3_aa: CASSFRGNYGYTF; cdr3_nt: TGTGCCAGCAGCTTCAGGGGTAACTATGGCTACACCTTC
v_call: TRBV9; clone_size: NA; j_call: TRBJ1-6; d_call: TRBD1; cdr3_aa: CASSVGQGDSPLHF; cdr3_nt: TGTGCCAGCAGCGTAGGCCAGGGGGATTCACCCCTCCACTTT
v_call: TRBV4-3; clone_size: few; j_call: TRBJ1-5; d_call: TRBD1; cdr3_aa: CASSQGTGNFASQPQHF; cdr3_nt: TGCGCCAGCAGCCAAGGGACAGGGAATTTCGCGAGTCAGCCCCAGCATTTT
v_call: TRBV9; clone_size: once; j_call: TRBJ2-3; d_call: TRBD2; cdr3_aa: CASSAGLGGADTQYF; cdr3_nt: TGTGCCAGCAGCGCGGGACTAGGAGGCGCAGATACGCAGTATTTT
v_call: TRBV10-1; clone_size: NA; j_call: TRBJ2-7; d_call: NA; cdr3_aa: CASSEAGYEQYF; cdr3_nt: TGCGCCAGCAGTGAGGCGGGGTACGAGCAGTACTTC
v_call: TRBV5-6; clone_size: NA; j_call: TRBJ2-3; d_call: NA; cdr3_aa: CASSFPGARTDTQYF; cdr3_nt: TGTGCCAGCAGCTTCCCGGGGGCAAGAACAGATACGCAGTATTTT
v_call: TRBV10-1; clone_size: NA; j_call: TRBJ2-2; d_call: TRBD1; cdr3_aa: CASSARQGANTGELFF; cdr3_nt: TGCGCCAGCAGTGCAAGGCAGGGGGCGAACACCGGGGAGCTGTTTTTT
v_call: TRBV6-6; clone_size: NA; j_call: TRBJ2-2; d_call: NA; cdr3_aa: CASTSGSTGELFF; cdr3_nt: TGTGCCAGCACTTCAGGGTCCACCGGGGAGCTGTTTTTT
v_call: TRBV5-1; clone_size: few; j_call: TRBJ1-1; d_call: TRBD1; cdr3_aa: CACRQGRTEAFF; cdr3_nt: TGCGCCTGCAGACAGGGAAGAACTGAAGCTTTCTTT
v_call: TRBV29-1; clone_size: NA; j_call: TRBJ1-1; d_call: NA; cdr3_aa: CSVEAGGSEAFF; cdr3_nt: TGCAGCGTTGAGGCCGGGGGCTCTGAAGCTTTCTTT
v_call: TRBV7-2; clone_size: NA; j_call: TRBJ1-4; d_call: NA; cdr3_aa: CASTGLGGTEKLFF; cdr3_nt: TGTGCCAGCACCGGCCTGGGAGGAACCGAAAAACTGTTTTTT
v_call: TRBV5-4; clone_size: medium-sized; j_call: TRBJ2-3; d_call: TRBD2; cdr3_aa: CASSSGASGGVADTQYF; cdr3_nt: TGTGCCAGCAGCTCGGGGGCTAGCGGGGGAGTCGCAGATACGCAGTATTTT
v_call: TRBV2; clone_size: NA; j_call: TRBJ2-3; d_call: NA; cdr3_aa: CASSEGLGMDTQYF; cdr3_nt: TGTGCCAGCAGTGAAGGTCTAGGGATGGATACGCAGTATTTT